This T cell receptor beta chain is from a study of low-dose radiotherapy and immunotherapy resistance in tumors. Study summary: Members of Cohort 2 were treated with 1 Gy per fraction every two weeks; their total was 13 Gy over 26 weeks.

Both TCRalpha and TCRbeta chains were reverse transcribed with V-gene-specific primers. The PCR that amplified TCRs ran for about 20 cycles, relying on a constant-region primer and a V-primer adapter. TCRdb redid the calling of the reads with MiXCR, one entry per CDR3 protein. The table has about 39,000 distinct CDR3 sequences, roughly a third seen once; the top ten hold about 3.9%. Noted time point: before trial treatment. This clonotype was seen a few times. The CDR3 spans 17 residues. Trimming left V 4 bases short and J 1 base short, with 17 bases between. Germline V gene lookup returns CDR1 SGHRS and CDR2 YFSETQ.

The clonotype comes from a male donor with gallbladder cancer. Source: PBMCs, taken before treatment. The J gene is TRBJ2-2, the V gene TRBV5-1, with a possible D match to TRBD1 (8 bases). CDR3 coding DNA: TGCGCCAGCAGCAGCGGCAACAGGGGGGGGAACACCGGGGAGCTGTTTTTT. This gives the protein CASSSGNRGGNTGELFF.